The 22 T cell receptor beta chains below were found in one sample sequenced in a study of blood T cell repertoires in COVID-19. The table came from immunoSEQ multiplex PCR; TCRdb's copy has only in-frame clones and leaves some out. This table has over 150,000 clones, just under 85% appearing once. The sample taken for sequencing was peripheral blood. Every receptor here comes from a woman in her fifties or sixties with acute or convalescent COVID-19.

This clone is termed medium-sized. The chain couples TRBV19 to TRBJ1-5, with no clear D. CDR1 and CDR2 (germline): LNHDA, SQIVND (reference sequence). This CDR3 spans 15 amino acids. Trimming pared 4 bases from V and 7 bases from J, leaving 17 bases between. The CDR3 loop reads CASSRREGGLQPQHF. For the CDR3, the DNA is TGTGCCAGTAGTAGGCGGGAAGGTGGGTTACAGCCCCAGCATTTT.

The rearrangement uses TRBV27 and TRBJ1-2, with 9 nucleotides matching TRBD1. Germline assignment: CDR1 MNHEY and CDR2 SMNVEV (reference sequence). V gave up 4 bases and J gave up 4 bases; unmatched junction bases: 7. The CDR3 loop spans 15 amino acids. CDR3 in DNA: TGTGCCAGCAGTTACTCCCGGGACAGGGCCTATGGCTACACCTTC. Residues: CASSYSRDRAYGYTF.

The chain recombines TRBV6-5 with TRBJ1-3; D remains unclear. Trimming took off 3 bases at V and 0 bases at J, with 9 bases between the two ends. The CDR3 sequence is 15 residues long. CDR1 and CDR2 (germline): MNHEY, SVGAGI. The CDR3 sequence: CASSYRGGSGNTIYF. In DNA form, the CDR3 reads TGTGCCAGCAGTTATCGGGGTGGCTCTGGAAACACCATATATTTT.

The genes are TRBV27 and TRBJ1-2, with 7 bases identical to TRBD1. This CDR3 comprises 14 residues. The germline gives CDR1 MNHEY, CDR2 SMNVEV (reference sequence). The junction had 7 bases not matched to a gene; V was cut back by 5 bases and J by 4 bases. CDR3 nucleotide sequence: TGTGCCAGCAGTCCCCTGGACAGGAGCTATGGCTACACCTTC. It encodes CASSPLDRSYGYTF.

The rearrangement links TRBV5-6 to TRBJ2-7; 10 bases fit TRBD1. V lost 4 bases and J lost 3; bases outside the gene matches: 7. Germline V gives CDR1 SGHDT, CDR2 YYEEEE. The CDR3 length is 15 residues. The CDR3 sequence is CASSRPGQGIYEQYF. The CDR3, as DNA: TGTGCCAGCAGCCGACCGGGACAGGGGATCTACGAGCAGTACTTC. The full variable domain, rest sourced from reference TRBV5-6 and TRBJ2-7, is DAGVTQSPTHLIKTRGQQVTLRCSPKSGHDTVSWYQQALGQGPQFIFQYYEEEERQRGNFPDRFSGHQFPNYSSELNVNALLLGDSALYLCASSRPGQGIYEQYFGPGTRLTVT.

CDR3 amino acids: CASSPRVASYTNYGYTF. The CDR3, as DNA: TGTGCCAGCAGCCCGCGAGTAGCATCCTACACTAACTATGGCTACACCTTC. The rearrangement joins TRBV7-8 to TRBJ1-2; D ambiguous. In germline, CDR1 is SGHVS, CDR2 FQNEAQ. Deletions cut 5 bases from V and 0 bases from J, with 19 bases between. CDR3 length: 17 amino acids.

With respect to this clone: The same CDR3 can be traced to other DNA sequences in this sample. This chain uses TRBV5-1 with TRBJ1-4; no clear D. CDR1 is SGHRS, CDR2 YFSETQ, per germline. Trimming pared 0 bases from V and 3 bases from J, leaving 6 bases between. The CDR3 spans 14 residues. The CDR3 sequence is CASSLGRANEKLFF. The CDR3 coding sequence is TGCGCCAGCAGCTTGGGGCGGGCTAATGAAAAACTGTTTTTT.

The gene calls are TRBV30 and TRBJ1-6; TRBD1 aligns across 7 bases. Trimming cost V 2 bases and J 8 bases; bases outside gene matches: 3. The CDR3 loop spans 13 amino acids. CDR1 and CDR2 (germline): GTSNPN, SVGIG (reference sequence). CDR3 coding DNA: TGTGCCTGGAGTTCCCAGGGGGATTCACCCCTCCACTTT. The encoded protein is CAWSSQGDSPLHF. Full variable domain (outside the CDR3, taken from reference TRBV30 and TRBJ1-6): SQTIHQWPATLVQPVGSPLSLECTVEGTSNPNLYWYRQAAGRGLQLLFYSVGIGQISSEVPQNLSASRPQDRQFILSSKKLLLSDSGFYLCAWSSQGDSPLHFGNGTRLTVT.

This clone was picked up one time. J is TRBJ2-7 and V is TRBV6-1, with 7 bases that match TRBD2. This CDR3 is built from 15 residues. Germline CDR1 and CDR2: MNHNS and SASEGT. The V and J ends lost 0 bases and 4 bases, in that order; junction bases with no gene match: 6. CDR3 sequence: CASSEAGLSGYEQYF. The DNA of the CDR3 is TGTGCCAGCAGTGAAGCGGGACTATCTGGGTACGAGCAGTACTTC.

A few counts support this clone. J is TRBJ2-7 and V is TRBV28, with a tentative D call TRBD1 (5 bases). Germline V gene data show CDR1 as MDHEN and CDR2 as SYDVKM. Trimming took 3 bases from V and 3 from J, leaving 9 bases between them. The CDR3 has 13 amino acids. The CDR3 sequence: CASSLRTFYEQYV. CDR3 DNA: TGTGCCAGCAGTTTGAGGACATTCTACGAGCAGTACGTC.

V and J are TRBV6-5 and TRBJ1-5, with D hard to call. This CDR3 has 13 amino acids. Germline loops: CDR1 MNHEY, CDR2 SVGAGI. Trimming left V 6 bases short and J 6 bases short, with 12 bases between. CDR3 sequence (DNA): TGTGCCAGCAGCAGGAAGTTAGGTCAGCCCCAGCATTTT. Protein sequence: CASSRKLGQPQHF.

The chain is built from TRBV7-9 and TRBJ1-6, with a weak D call TRBD1 (6 bases). Germline CDR1 is SEHNR and CDR2 is FQNEAQ (reference sequence). The V gene lost 4 bases and the J gene lost 5 bases, with 9 bases spanning the gap. This CDR3 spans 14 amino acids. CDR3 sequence (DNA): TGTGCCAGCAGCTCCCGGACAGATAATTCACCCCTCCACTTT. Its protein product is CASSSRTDNSPLHF.

V usage is TRBV2 and J usage is TRBJ2-2; 7 bases agree with TRBD1. Germline V gene sequence: CDR1 SNHLY, CDR2 FYNNEI. The CDR3 length is 14 residues. J gave up 4 bases and V 7 bases, and 6 bases lay outside the gene matches. This CDR3 is CASKGDRFTGELFF. The CDR3 DNA is TGTGCCAGCAAAGGGGACAGATTCACCGGGGAGCTGTTTTTT.

This CDR3 is CASRGLSRGTEAFF. DNA of the CDR3: TGTGCCAGCAGAGGACTTAGCCGGGGCACTGAAGCTTTCTTT. The genes are TRBV2 and TRBJ1-1; D is unresolved. The CDR3 is made up of 14 amino acids. V was pared by 6 bases and J by 4 bases, with 15 bases between. CDR1 is SNHLY, CDR2 FYNNEI, per germline.

The chain has TRBV5-5 and TRBJ1-6; D ambiguous. There are 15 residues in the CDR3. Trimming stripped 4 bases from V and 10 bases from J, with 18 bases between. Germline values: CDR1 SGHKS, CDR2 YYEKEE (reference sequence). The CDR3 DNA follows: TGTGCCAGCAGCCCGGAGACACTAGGCGGATCACCCCTCCACTTT. Its protein is CASSPETLGGSPLHF.

Points on this clone: At one boundary the junction diverges from the germline segment, which might be a read error. The chain is built from TRBV18 and TRBJ1-2; TRBD1 matches at 10 bases. The germline CDR1 and CDR2 sequences are KGHSH and LQKENI. The CDR3 runs 14 residues. CDR3 loop: CGSSSGQGNYGYTF. For the CDR3, the DNA is TGTGGCAGCTCGTCGGGACAGGGGAACTATGGCTACACCTTC.

Concerning this clone itself: This sample also contains other DNA sequences that code for the same CDR3. This rearrangement joins TRBV5-1 to TRBJ1-2, with D tentatively TRBD1 (5 bases). CDR1 and CDR2 from the germline V gene are SGHRS and YFSETQ. This CDR3 contains 13 residues. V was cut by 3 bases and J by 1 base, with 7 bases left in between. CDR3 loop: CASSSQGNYGYTF. The CDR3 DNA sequence: TGCGCCAGCAGCTCCCAGGGTAACTATGGCTACACCTTC.

This clone occurred once. The gene calls are TRBV18 and TRBJ1-3; D is perhaps TRBD1 (6 bases). The CDR3 has 20 amino acids. From germline, CDR1 is KGHSH and CDR2 LQKENI. V was shortened by 0 bases and J by 0 bases, with 21 bases between the two germline ends. The CDR3 reads CASSPPDRSILYYSGNTIYF. The CDR3 bases are TGTGCCAGCTCACCACCCGACAGGAGTATACTATACTACTCTGGAAACACCATATATTTT.

The V call is TRBV6-1, the J call TRBJ2-7; perhaps TRBD1 as D (5 bases). The CDR3 contains 12 residues. Between the trimmed V and J ends, which lost 2 bases and 6 bases, there was a span of 8 bases. Germline values: CDR1 MNHNS, CDR2 SASEGT. CDR3 DNA sequence: TGTGCCAGCAGTGAACAGGGTCGCGAGCAGTACTTC. Amino acid sequence: CASSEQGREQYF.

This rearrangement joins TRBV5-6 to TRBJ1-3; D uncertain. Trimming shortened V by 3 bases and J by 0 bases, and 10 bases separated the two germline ends. Germline CDR1 is SGHDT and CDR2 is YYEEEE. The CDR3 runs to 15 residues. The CDR3 bases are TGTGCCAGCAGCTCCCTCGGGAGCTCTGGAAACACCATATATTTT. It is translated as CASSSLGSSGNTIYF.

The V call is TRBV18, the J call TRBJ1-2; 8 bases fit TRBD1. This CDR3 is built from 16 residues. Looked up from germline, CDR1 is KGHSH and CDR2 is LQKENI. V was pared by 3 bases and J by 4 bases, with 10 bases of the junction left unmatched. In nucleotides, the CDR3 is TGTGCCAGCTCACCCCAAGACGCAGGGGGCATCTATGGCTACACCTTC. Translating it yields CASSPQDAGGIYGYTF.

V is TRBV5-5 and J is TRBJ2-7; 9 nucleotides align to TRBD1. CDR1 is SGHKS, CDR2 YYEKEE, per germline (reference sequence). The CDR3 runs to 12 residues. CDR3 nucleotides: TGTGCCAGCAGCTGGGCGGGACAGGGAGAGGGCGTC. Encoded protein: CASSWAGQGEGV.